A selection of T cell receptor beta chains follows, all from one sample in a study of early T cells in non-severe SARS-CoV-2 infection. MiXCR, applied by TCRdb to the 5' RACE reads, yields one record per CDR3 protein. Seen here are 66,000 or so distinct CDR3 sequences, roughly 13% observed once, and the top ten hold roughly 8%. The sample comprised whole blood. The source of these receptors is an adult who was a healthcare worker with PCR-confirmed SARS-CoV-2 infection or an uninfected control (not recorded which). CDR3s include the opening cysteine and the closing phenylalanine or tryptophan. The order of the fields is J gene, clone size, V gene, D gene, CDR3 DNA, CDR3 protein. A D gene is named only where the DNA matches it firmly. Size values are once, few and many counts, or a class for expanded clones, and some rows have none.

J: TRBJ1-6
size: NA
V: TRBV5-4
D: NA
DNA: TGTGCCAGCAGCCATAGGACGGCTCGCAGCTCACCCCTCCACTTT
CDR3: CASSHRTARSSPLHF

J: TRBJ2-5
size: NA
V: TRBV5-1
D: TRBD1
DNA: TGCGCCAGCAGCTTTGGACCGGGACAGGGACAAGAGACCCAGTACTTC
CDR3: CASSFGPGQGQETQYF

J: TRBJ2-1
size: many
V: TRBV7-3
D: NA
DNA: TGTGCCAGCAGCCTTACATTTAGCGTAAATGAGCAGTTCTTC
CDR3: CASSLTFSVNEQFF

J: TRBJ1-2
size: few
V: TRBV12-3/TRBV12-4
D: TRBD1
DNA: TGTGCCAGCAGTGCGACAGGGGGCGCGCTAAGTGGCTACACCTTC
CDR3: CASSATGGALSGYTF

J: TRBJ2-1
size: few
V: TRBV29-1
D: NA
DNA: TGCAGCGCCGACTTTGGGAGGCGCAATGAGCAGTTCTTC
CDR3: CSADFGRRNEQFF

J: TRBJ2-2
size: many
V: TRBV20-1
D: TRBD1
DNA: TGCAGTGCTAGGGGACAGGGGTATCGCGGGGAGCTGTTTTTT
CDR3: CSARGQGYRGELFF

J: TRBJ2-1
size: NA
V: TRBV15
D: NA
DNA: TGTGCCACCAGCAGAGATGACACTCTCTCCTACAATGAGCAGTTCTTC
CDR3: CATSRDDTLSYNEQFF

J: TRBJ2-5
size: NA
V: TRBV6-2/TRBV6-3
D: TRBD2
DNA: TGTGCCAGCAGTGAAGCGGGACCCCAAGAGACCCAGTACTTC
CDR3: CASSEAGPQETQYF

J: TRBJ2-1
size: NA
V: TRBV29-1
D: TRBD2
DNA: TGCAGCGTTGACGTAGGACTAGCGGGAGCTGGTGAGCAGTTCTTC
CDR3: CSVDVGLAGAGEQFF

J: TRBJ1-3
size: few
V: TRBV11-3
D: NA
DNA: TGTGCCAGCAGCTATGACTTTGGAAACACCATATATTTT
CDR3: CASSYDFGNTIYF

J: TRBJ1-6
size: few
V: TRBV6-5
D: NA
DNA: TGTGCCAGCAGTCAGGGTAGTTCTTCACCCCTCCACTTT
CDR3: CASSQGSSSPLHF

J: TRBJ2-1
size: many
V: TRBV21-1
D: NA
DNA: TGTGCCAGCAGCAAAACTAGCCGCTCTAGCAATGAGCAGTTCTTC
CDR3: CASSKTSRSSNEQFF

J: TRBJ2-7
size: many
V: TRBV6-2/TRBV6-3
D: NA
DNA: TGTGCCAGTTTCGGCAGGTCCTACGAGCAGTACTTC
CDR3: CASFGRSYEQYF

J: TRBJ2-4
size: few
V: TRBV4-1
D: NA
DNA: TGCGCCAGCAGCCAAGAGGGGGCCCTGGGGAACATTCAGTACTTC
CDR3: CASSQEGALGNIQYF